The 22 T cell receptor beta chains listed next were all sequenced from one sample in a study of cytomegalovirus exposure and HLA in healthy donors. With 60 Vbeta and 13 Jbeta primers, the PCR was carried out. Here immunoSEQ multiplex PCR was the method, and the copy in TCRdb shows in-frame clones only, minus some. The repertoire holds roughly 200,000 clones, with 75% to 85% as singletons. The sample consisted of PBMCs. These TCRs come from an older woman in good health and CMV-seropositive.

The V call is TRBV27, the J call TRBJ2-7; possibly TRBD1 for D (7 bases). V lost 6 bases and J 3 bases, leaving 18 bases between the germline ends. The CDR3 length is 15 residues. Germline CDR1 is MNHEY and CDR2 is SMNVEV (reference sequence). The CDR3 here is CASSLAGQLYYEQYF. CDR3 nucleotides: TGTGCCAGCAGCTTGGCGGGACAGCTCTACTACGAGCAGTACTTC.

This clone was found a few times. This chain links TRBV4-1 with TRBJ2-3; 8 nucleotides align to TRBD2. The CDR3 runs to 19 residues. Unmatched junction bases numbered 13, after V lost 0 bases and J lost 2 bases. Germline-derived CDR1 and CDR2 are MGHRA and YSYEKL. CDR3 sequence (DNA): TGCGCCAGCAGCCAAGATCTTGAGGAAGTAGCGGGAACCACAGATACGCAGTATTTT. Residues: CASSQDLEEVAGTTDTQYF.

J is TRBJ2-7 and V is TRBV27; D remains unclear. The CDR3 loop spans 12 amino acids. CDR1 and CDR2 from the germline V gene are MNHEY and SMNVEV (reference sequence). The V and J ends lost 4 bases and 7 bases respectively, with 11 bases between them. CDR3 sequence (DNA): TGTGCCAGCAGTTCGACTTCGTGGGAGCAGTACTTC. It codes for CASSSTSWEQYF.

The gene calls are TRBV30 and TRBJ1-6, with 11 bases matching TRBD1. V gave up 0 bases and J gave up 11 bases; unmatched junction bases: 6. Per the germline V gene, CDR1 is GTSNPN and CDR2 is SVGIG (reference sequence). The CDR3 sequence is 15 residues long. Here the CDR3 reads CAWSVSGTGGPPLHF. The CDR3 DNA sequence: TGTGCCTGGAGTGTATCCGGGACAGGGGGACCACCCCTCCACTTT.

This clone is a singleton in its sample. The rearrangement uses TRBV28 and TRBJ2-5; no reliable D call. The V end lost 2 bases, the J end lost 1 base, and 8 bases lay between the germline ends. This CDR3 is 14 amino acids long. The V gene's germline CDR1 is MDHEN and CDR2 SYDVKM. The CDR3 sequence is CASSLPHPQETQYF. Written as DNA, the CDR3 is TGTGCCAGCAGTTTACCCCATCCCCAAGAGACCCAGTACTTC.

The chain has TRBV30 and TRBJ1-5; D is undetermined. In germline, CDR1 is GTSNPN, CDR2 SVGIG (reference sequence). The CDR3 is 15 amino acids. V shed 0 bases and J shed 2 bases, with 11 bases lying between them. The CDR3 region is CAWSVRGEGNQPQHF. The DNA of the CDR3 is TGTGCCTGGAGTGTACGAGGAGAAGGCAATCAGCCCCAGCATTTT.

CDR3 protein: CASSLKSSSSYEQYF. The CDR3 DNA reads as TGTGCCAGCAGCTTGAAGAGCTCCTCCTCCTACGAGCAGTACTTC. This rearrangement joins TRBV5-4 to TRBJ2-7; no clear D gene. The V end lost 1 base, the J end lost 0 bases, and 11 bases lay between the germline ends. CDR3 length equals 15 residues. Germline CDR1 SGHNT, CDR2 YYREEE (reference sequence). Looking up the rest from reference TRBV5-4 and TRBJ2-7 gives the full variable domain: ETGVTQSPTHLIKTRGQQVTLRCSSQSGHNTVSWYQQALGQGPQFIFQYYREEENGRGNFPPRFSGLQFPNYSSELNVNALELDDSALYLCASSLKSSSSYEQYFGPGTRLTVT.

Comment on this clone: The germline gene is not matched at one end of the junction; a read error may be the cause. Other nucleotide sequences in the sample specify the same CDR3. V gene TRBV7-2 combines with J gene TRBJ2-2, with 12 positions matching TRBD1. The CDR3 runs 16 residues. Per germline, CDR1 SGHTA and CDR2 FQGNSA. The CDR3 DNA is TGCGCCAGCAGCCCAACCGGGACAGGGGGCTCCGGGGAGCTGTTTTTT. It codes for CASSPTGTGGSGELFF.

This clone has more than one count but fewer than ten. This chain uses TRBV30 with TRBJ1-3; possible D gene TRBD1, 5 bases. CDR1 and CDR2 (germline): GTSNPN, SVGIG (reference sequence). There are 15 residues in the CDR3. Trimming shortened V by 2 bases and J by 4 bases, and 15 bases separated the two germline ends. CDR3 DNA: TGTGCCTGGAGTTCTATCCTCGGGGGGGGAAACACCATATATTTT. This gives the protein CAWSSILGGGNTIYF.

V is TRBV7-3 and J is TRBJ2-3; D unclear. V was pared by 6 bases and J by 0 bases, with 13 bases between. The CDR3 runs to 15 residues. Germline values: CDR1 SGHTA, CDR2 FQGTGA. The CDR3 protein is CASSPGQRSTDTQYF. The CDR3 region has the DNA TGTGCCAGCAGTCCTGGGCAACGAAGCACAGATACGCAGTATTTT.

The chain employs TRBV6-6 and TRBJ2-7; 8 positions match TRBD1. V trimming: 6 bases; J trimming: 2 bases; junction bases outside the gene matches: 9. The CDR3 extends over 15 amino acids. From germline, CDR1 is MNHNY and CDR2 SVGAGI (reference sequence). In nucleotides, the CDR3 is TGTGCCAGCAGCCCCCAGGACAGGGACACCTACGAGCAGTACTTC. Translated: CASSPQDRDTYEQYF.

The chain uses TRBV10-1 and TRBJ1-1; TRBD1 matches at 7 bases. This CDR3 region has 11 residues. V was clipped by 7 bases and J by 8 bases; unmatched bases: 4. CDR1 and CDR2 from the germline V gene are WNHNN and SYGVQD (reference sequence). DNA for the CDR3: TGCGCCAGCAACCAGGGGGGAGAAGCTTTCTTT. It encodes CASNQGGEAFF.

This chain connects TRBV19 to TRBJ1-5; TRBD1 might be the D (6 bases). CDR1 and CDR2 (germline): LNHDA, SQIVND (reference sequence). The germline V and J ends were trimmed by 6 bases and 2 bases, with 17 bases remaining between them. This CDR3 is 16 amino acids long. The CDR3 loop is CASSHRGGERNQPQHF. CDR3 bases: TGTGCCAGTAGCCATAGGGGGGGGGAACGCAATCAGCCCCAGCATTTT. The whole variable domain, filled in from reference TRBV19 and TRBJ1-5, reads DGGITQSPKYLFRKEGQNVTLSCEQNLNHDAMYWYRQDPGQGLRLIYYSQIVNDFQKGDIAEGYSVSREKKESFPLTVTSAQKNPTAFYLCASSHRGGERNQPQHFGDGTRLSIL.

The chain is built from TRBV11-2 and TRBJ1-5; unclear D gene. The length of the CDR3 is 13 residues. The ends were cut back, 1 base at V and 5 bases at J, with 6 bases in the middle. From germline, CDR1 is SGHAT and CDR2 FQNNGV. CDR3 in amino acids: CASSLGADQPQHF. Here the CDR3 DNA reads TGTGCCAGCAGCTTAGGAGCTGATCAGCCCCAGCATTTT.

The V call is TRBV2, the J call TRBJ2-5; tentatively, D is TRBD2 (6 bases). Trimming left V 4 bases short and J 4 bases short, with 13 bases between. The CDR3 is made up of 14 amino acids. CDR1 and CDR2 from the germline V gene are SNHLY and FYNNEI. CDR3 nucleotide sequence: TGTGCCAGCAGTGGTTCGACTAGATCAGAGACCCAGTACTTC. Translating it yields CASSGSTRSETQYF. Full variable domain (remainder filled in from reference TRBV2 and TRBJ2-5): EPEVTQTPSHQVTQMGQEVILRCVPISNHLYFYWYRQILGQKVEFLVSFYNNEISEKSEIFDDQFSVERPDGSNFTLKIRSTKLEDSAMYFCASSGSTRSETQYFGPGTRLLVL.

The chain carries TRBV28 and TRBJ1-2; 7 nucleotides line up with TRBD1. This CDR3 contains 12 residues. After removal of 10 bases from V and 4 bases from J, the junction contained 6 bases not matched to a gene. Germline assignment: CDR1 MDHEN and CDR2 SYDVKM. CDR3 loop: CATDRAGYGYTF. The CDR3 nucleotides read TGTGCCACAGACAGGGCGGGCTATGGCTACACCTTC.

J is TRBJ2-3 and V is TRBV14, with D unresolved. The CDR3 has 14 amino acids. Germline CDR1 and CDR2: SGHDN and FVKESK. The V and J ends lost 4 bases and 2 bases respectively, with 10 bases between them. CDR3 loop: CASSPSLYTDTQYF. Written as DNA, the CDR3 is TGTGCCAGCAGCCCTAGTCTGTACACAGATACGCAGTATTTT.

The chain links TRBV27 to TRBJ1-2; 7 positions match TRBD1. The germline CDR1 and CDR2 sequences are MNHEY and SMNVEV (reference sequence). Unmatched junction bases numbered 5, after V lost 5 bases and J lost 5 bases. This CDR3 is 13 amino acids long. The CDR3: CASSAPGGYGYTF. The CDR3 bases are TGTGCCAGCAGTGCGCCAGGGGGGTATGGCTACACCTTC.

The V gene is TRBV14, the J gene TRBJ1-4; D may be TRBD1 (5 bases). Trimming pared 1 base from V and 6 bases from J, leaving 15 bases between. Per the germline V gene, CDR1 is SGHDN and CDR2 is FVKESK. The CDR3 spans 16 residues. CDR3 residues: CASSQARTSSDEKLFF. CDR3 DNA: TGTGCCAGCAGCCAAGCCCGGACATCCTCGGATGAAAAACTGTTTTTT. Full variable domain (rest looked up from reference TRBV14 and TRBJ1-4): EAGVTQFPSHSVIEKGQTVTLRCDPISGHDNLYWYRRVMGKEIKFLLHFVKESKQDESGMPNNRFLAERTGGTYSTLKVQPAELEDSGVYFCASSQARTSSDEKLFFGSGTQLSVL.

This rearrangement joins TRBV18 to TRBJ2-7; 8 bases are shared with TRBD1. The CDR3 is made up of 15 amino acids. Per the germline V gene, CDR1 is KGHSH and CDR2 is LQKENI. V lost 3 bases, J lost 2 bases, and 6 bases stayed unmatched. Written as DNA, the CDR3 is TGTGCCAGCTCACCGGACAGGGATGCGGCCTACGAGCAGTACTTC. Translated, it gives CASSPDRDAAYEQYF.

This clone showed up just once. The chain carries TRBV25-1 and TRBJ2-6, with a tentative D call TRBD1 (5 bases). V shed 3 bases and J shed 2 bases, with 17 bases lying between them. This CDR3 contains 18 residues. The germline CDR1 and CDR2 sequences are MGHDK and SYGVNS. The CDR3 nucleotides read TGTGCCAGCAGTGATCGAGACAGTCGGGCGGCTGGGGCCAACGTCCTGACTTTC. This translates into CASSDRDSRAAGANVLTF.

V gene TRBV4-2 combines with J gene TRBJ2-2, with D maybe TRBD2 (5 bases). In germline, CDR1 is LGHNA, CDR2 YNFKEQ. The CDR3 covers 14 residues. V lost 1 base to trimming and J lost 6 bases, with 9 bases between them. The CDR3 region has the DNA TGTGCCAGCAGCCAAGGTGCGGAGGCCGGGGAGCTGTTTTTT. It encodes CASSQGAEAGELFF.